This passage covers 26 T cell receptor beta chains from one sample sequenced in a study of blood T cells in healthy people across ages. A second PCR of 7 to 11 cycles used a sample-barcoded 5' primer and a J-beta primer mix. TCRdb re-analysed the 5' RACE reads in MiXCR, keeping a single row per CDR3 protein. There are about 640,000 distinct CDR3 sequences in the sample; around 54% occur only once, and roughly 34% lies in the top ten. The specimen was blood. These receptors all stem from a man aged 60 to 69 in good health.

The CDR3 spells CASSLEGVDYNEQYF. The CDR3 bases are TGCGCCAGCAGCTTGGAAGGGGTGGACTACAATGAGCAGTACTTC. J is TRBJ2-1 and V is TRBV5-1, with D possibly TRBD2 on 6 matching bases. The end of the DNA is better explained by TRBJ2-7, so the J call may be wrong. In germline, CDR1 is SGHRS, CDR2 YFSETQ. The length of the CDR3 is 15 residues.

This clonotype was detected once. A much larger clonotype is one base distant, so this may be a read error. The chain is built from TRBV6-2 or TRBV6-3 and TRBJ1-1; 7 positions match TRBD1. Trimming took 5 bases from V and 4 from J; bases not matched to a gene: 4. The CDR3 covers 13 residues. CDR1 and CDR2 (germline): MNHEY, SVGEGT. This chain's CDR3 is CASSEQGITEAFF. As DNA, the CDR3 is TGTGCCAGCAGTGAACAGGGGATCACTGAAGCTTTCTTT.

The chain recombines TRBV20-1 with TRBJ1-5, with 8 bases aligning to TRBD1. The CDR3 consists of 13 residues. Per germline, CDR1 DFQATT and CDR2 SNEGSKA (reference sequence). Unmatched junction bases numbered 3, after V lost 3 bases and J lost 5 bases. The CDR3 nucleotides read TGCAGTGCTAGGAACAGGGGGGATCAGCCCCAGCATTTT. Translation: CSARNRGDQPQHF.

The rearrangement uses TRBV6-5 and TRBJ2-3, with D possibly matching TRBD1 (6 bases). Trimming took 0 bases from V and 5 from J, leaving 12 bases between them. CDR1 and CDR2 from the germline V gene are MNHEY and SVGAGI. The CDR3 sequence is 15 residues long. The DNA for the CDR3 is TGTGCCAGCAGTTACTCGAGGCAGGGACAAGATACGCAGTATTTT. Translated, it gives CASSYSRQGQDTQYF.

This clonotype was detected only a few times. This chain joins TRBV2 and TRBJ2-5, with D perhaps TRBD2 (6 bases). This CDR3 has 15 residues. Trimming pared 5 bases from V and 1 base from J, leaving 14 bases between. Germline assignment: CDR1 SNHLY and CDR2 FYNNEI. The CDR3 region has the DNA TGTGCCAGCAGTAGGGAAAGGGACTTCCAAGAGACCCAGTACTTC. Translating it yields CASSRERDFQETQYF. The full variable domain, in which reference TRBV2 and TRBJ2-5 provide the parts outside the CDR3, is EPEVTQTPSHQVTQMGQEVILRCVPISNHLYFYWYRQILGQKVEFLVSFYNNEISEKSEIFDDQFSVERPDGSNFTLKIRSTKLEDSAMYFCASSRERDFQETQYFGPGTRLLVL.

V gene TRBV20-1 combines with J gene TRBJ2-1, with 8 bases identical to TRBD2. The DNA end favors TRBJ2-7, so the J call may be wrong. Germline lookup yields CDR1 DFQATT and CDR2 SNEGSKA (reference sequence). The CDR3 runs to 15 residues. The CDR3 coding sequence is TGCAGTGCTAGGGTTCCGGGGGGGTCCTACAATGAGCAGTACTTC. It codes for CSARVPGGSYNEQYF.

This clonotype was counted a few times. The chain is built from TRBV4-1 and TRBJ2-3, with 11 bases fitting TRBD2. Looked up from germline, CDR1 is MGHRA and CDR2 is YSYEKL. This CDR3 region has 20 residues. Losses at the gene ends were 1 base for V and 0 bases for J; bases not matched to a gene: 12. The CDR3 loop reads CASSQARGASGGSSTDTQYF. In DNA, the CDR3 is TGCGCCAGCAGCCAAGCAAGGGGAGCTAGCGGGGGGAGTAGCACAGATACGCAGTATTTT.

This clonotype was seen repeatedly, ten times or more. The rearrangement links TRBV5-5 to TRBJ2-5; 8 nucleotides line up with TRBD1. CDR3 length: 15 residues. V lost 2 bases and J lost 5; bases outside the gene matches: 8. Germline loops: CDR1 SGHKS, CDR2 YYEKEE (reference sequence). In DNA form, the CDR3 reads TGTGCCAGCAGCTTAGGGCAGGGGGCTTGGGAGACCCAGTACTTC. Translated, it gives CASSLGQGAWETQYF. The entire variable domain, with the rest obtained from reference TRBV5-5 and TRBJ2-5, is as follows: DAGVTQSPTHLIKTRGQQVTLRCSPISGHKSVSWYQQVLGQGPQFIFQYYEKEERGRGNFPDRFSARQFPNYSSELNVNALLLGDSALYLCASSLGQGAWETQYFGPGTRLLVL.

The chain carries TRBV4-2 and TRBJ2-6, with D unresolved. Germline V lookup: CDR1 LGHNA, CDR2 YNFKEQ. The CDR3 runs 16 residues. Trimming shortened V by 1 base and J by 0 bases, and 7 bases separated the two germline ends. CDR3: CASSQVLHSGANVLTF. As DNA, the CDR3 is TGTGCCAGCAGCCAAGTCCTTCACTCTGGGGCCAACGTCCTGACTTTC.

The chain carries TRBV10-3 and TRBJ2-5, with 9 nucleotides matching TRBD2. The trim removed 5 bases at V and 2 bases at J, leaving 3 bases unmatched. Germline CDR1 is ENHRY and CDR2 is SYGVKD. The CDR3 runs to 14 residues. The CDR3 bases are TGTGCCATCAGTTCAGGACTAGCGCAAGAGACCCAGTACTTC. As protein: CAISSGLAQETQYF.

The chain couples TRBV5-1 to TRBJ1-4; possible D gene TRBD1, 6 bases. The V gene lost 4 bases and the J gene lost 3 bases, with 13 bases spanning the gap. CDR3 size: 15 residues. CDR1 is SGHRS, CDR2 YFSETQ, per germline. Here the CDR3 DNA reads TGCGCCAGCAGCGAACCGGAGGGGGCTAATGAAAAACTGTTTTTT. It encodes CASSEPEGANEKLFF.

The chain couples TRBV20-1 to TRBJ2-1, with D possibly TRBD2 on 5 matching bases. From germline, CDR1 is DFQATT and CDR2 SNEGSKA (reference sequence). Deletions cut 4 bases from V and 6 bases from J, with 19 bases between. The CDR3 length is 15 residues. CDR3 sequence (DNA): TGCAGTGCTATAGGTCTTTACGGGGATCTCAATGAGCAGTTCTTC. This sequence encodes CSAIGLYGDLNEQFF.

V and J are TRBV11-2 and TRBJ2-5; 11 bases are shared with TRBD1. V lost 0 bases to trimming and J lost 2 bases; unmatched junction nucleotides: 5. Germline assignment: CDR1 SGHAT and CDR2 FQNNGV. The CDR3 is 17 amino acids. The CDR3 loop reads CASSLDRGQGVQETQYF. Here the CDR3 DNA reads TGTGCCAGCAGCTTAGATCGGGGACAGGGGGTACAAGAGACCCAGTACTTC.

The V call is TRBV7-9, the J call TRBJ2-5; D may be TRBD2 (5 bases). Germline V lookup: CDR1 SEHNR, CDR2 FQNEAQ (reference sequence). The CDR3 has 15 amino acids. Trimming shortened V by 4 bases and J by 4 bases, and 16 bases separated the two germline ends. The DNA of the CDR3 is TGTGCCAGCAGCTCGAGTCCGCAGACTACAGAGACCCAGTACTTC. Translating it yields CASSSSPQTTETQYF. Filled out from reference TRBV7-9 and TRBJ2-5, the complete variable domain reads DTGVSQNPRHKITKRGQNVTFRCDPISEHNRLYWYRQTLGQGPEFLTYFQNEAQLEKSRLLSDRFSAERPKGSFSTLEIQRTEQGDSAMYLCASSSSPQTTETQYFGPGTRLLVL.

The chain combines TRBV6-1 with TRBJ1-2; maybe TRBD1 (6 bases). Germline values: CDR1 MNHNS, CDR2 SASEGT. V was shortened by 3 bases and J by 2 bases, with 10 bases between the two germline ends. This CDR3 spans 14 amino acids. Here the CDR3 DNA reads TGTGCCAGCAGTGAGGGGACACCCAACTATGGCTACACCTTC. Amino acid sequence: CASSEGTPNYGYTF.

Comments on this clonotype: One end of the junction does not line up with germline, which may come from a read error. The gene calls are TRBV7-2 and TRBJ2-3; TRBD1 is a possible D gene (5 bases). This CDR3 comprises 14 residues. In germline, CDR1 is SGHTA, CDR2 FQGNSA. The CDR3 sequence: CASSLGRQTDMQYF. CDR3 bases: TGTGCCAGCAGCTTAGGACGCCAGACAGATATGCAGTATTTT.

V gene TRBV20-1 combines with J gene TRBJ1-2; D unclear. V was cut by 0 bases and J by 4 bases, with 12 bases left in between. This CDR3 is built from 14 residues. The germline V gene has CDR1 DFQATT and CDR2 SNEGSKA (reference sequence). CDR3 DNA sequence: TGCAGTGCTAGAGATCGCCCGGACTCCTATGGCTACACCTTC. This sequence encodes CSARDRPDSYGYTF.

This sequence joins TRBV11-2 and TRBJ2-1, with 9 bases fitting TRBD1. Trimming removed 5 bases from V and 10 bases from J; junction bases left unmatched: 12. CDR1 is SGHAT, CDR2 FQNNGV, per germline. The CDR3 has 15 amino acids. CDR3 protein: CASSPLASGTGEQFF. Written as DNA, the CDR3 is TGTGCCAGCAGCCCCCTCGCCTCCGGGACAGGGGAGCAGTTCTTC.

This clonotype came up once. At one boundary the junction diverges from the germline segment, which might be a read error. The CDR3 nucleotides read TGTGCCGGCAGTGAAGACTATCGAGAGACCCAGTACTTC. Amino acid sequence: CAGSEDYRETQYF. This chain joins TRBV6-4 and TRBJ2-5, with D possibly being TRBD2 (5 bases). From germline, CDR1 is MRHNA and CDR2 SNTAGT. There are 13 residues in the CDR3.

CDR3 nucleotides: TGTGCCAGCAGTGGGGGCCTCCGGGGGGGGACAGATACGCAGTATTTT. It encodes CASSGGLRGGTDTQYF. This rearrangement joins TRBV2 to TRBJ2-3, with TRBD2 matching 8 bases. Germline CDR1 is SNHLY and CDR2 is FYNNEI. Trimming took 4 bases from V and 3 from J; bases not matched to a gene: 9. The CDR3 is 16 amino acids.

This clonotype was observed at least ten times. The V gene is TRBV2, the J gene TRBJ2-5, with D unclear. Germline-derived CDR1 and CDR2 are SNHLY and FYNNEI. V was shortened by 6 bases and J by 5 bases, with 22 bases between the two germline ends. The CDR3 totals 16 residues. The CDR3, as DNA: TGTGCCAGCAGCGCGGCTCCCCGCTCAGGCTCCGAGACCCAGTACTTC. Its protein is CASSAAPRSGSETQYF. The full variable domain, with the rest looked up from reference TRBV2 and TRBJ2-5, is EPEVTQTPSHQVTQMGQEVILRCVPISNHLYFYWYRQILGQKVEFLVSFYNNEISEKSEIFDDQFSVERPDGSNFTLKIRSTKLEDSAMYFCASSAAPRSGSETQYFGPGTRLLVL.

The rearrangement links TRBV7-9 to TRBJ1-2, with D perhaps matching TRBD1 (5 bases). The CDR3 has 13 amino acids. The germline gives CDR1 SEHNR, CDR2 FQNEAQ (reference sequence). V lost 5 bases to trimming and J lost 2 bases, with 9 bases between them. CDR3 sequence reads: CASSGGVNYGYTF. The CDR3 DNA sequence: TGTGCCAGCAGCGGAGGGGTAAACTATGGCTACACCTTC.

The table lists this clonotype with a few counts. The chain has TRBV7-2 and TRBJ1-2; no reliable D call. The CDR3 extends over 15 amino acids. Looked up from germline, CDR1 is SGHTA and CDR2 is FQGNSA. Trimming took off 5 bases at V and 6 bases at J, with 19 bases between the two ends. CDR3 sequence reads: CASSPRRIITNGYTF. CDR3 in DNA: TGTGCCAGCAGCCCAAGACGGATAATAACCAATGGCTACACCTTC.

As regards this clonotype: Germline is not matched at one junction end, which may reflect a read error. The rearrangement joins TRBV7-2 to TRBJ1-1, with D tentatively TRBD1 (5 bases). The germline V gene has CDR1 SGHTA and CDR2 FQGNSA. This CDR3 has 15 residues. The CDR3 sequence is CASSLVWGLNTEVFF. The CDR3 DNA reads as TGTGCCAGCAGCTTAGTTTGGGGCTTGAACACTGAAGTTTTCTTT.

The genes are TRBV29-1 and TRBJ2-2, with a weak D call TRBD2 (6 bases). The germline CDR1 and CDR2 sequences are SQVTM and ANQGSEA. Deletions cut 7 bases from V and 6 bases from J, with 15 bases between. The CDR3 is 13 amino acids. CDR3 coding DNA: TGCAGCGCCGACCCCGGCGGGGCCGGGGAGCTGTTTTTT. This encodes CSADPGGAGELFF.

V is TRBV28 and J is TRBJ1-1; 7 nucleotides align to TRBD1. Germline assignment: CDR1 MDHEN and CDR2 SYDVKM. The CDR3 has 12 residues. J lost 3 bases, V lost 8 bases, and 3 bases had no gene match. CDR3 residues: CASSTGHTEAFF. The CDR3 DNA follows: TGTGCCAGCTCGACAGGGCACACTGAAGCTTTCTTT. The whole variable domain, remainder taken from reference TRBV28 and TRBJ1-1, is DVKVTQSSRYLVKRTGEKVFLECVQDMDHENMFWYRQDPGLGLRLIYFSYDVKMKEKGDIPEGYSVSREKKERFSLILESASTNQTSMYLCASSTGHTEAFFGQGTRLTVV.